Listed below are T cell receptor beta chains from one sample, sequenced in a study of CD8 T cells in ankylosing spondylitis. TCRdb reanalysed the 5' RACE reads using MiXCR and keeps one entry per CDR3 protein. The sample carries hundreds of thousands of distinct CDR3 sequences, more than 20% recorded once. The sample consisted of blood, either unsorted or a sorted T cell fraction (not recorded which). All receptors derive from a female donor with ankylosing spondylitis or in good health (not recorded which). CDR3s leave out the opening cysteine and the closing phenylalanine or tryptophan.

len | j_gene | v_gene | CDR3aa
15 | TRBJ2-3 | TRBV20-1 | SARDWRSGRASDTQY
12 | TRBJ2-3 | TRBV7-9 | ASSLTLGTDTQY
12 | TRBJ2-3 | TRBV4-3 | ASSQDGELSTQY
10 | TRBJ2-1 | TRBV20-1 | SLEGRFNEQF
13 | TRBJ2-5 | TRBV7-2 | ASSLRGRLSETQY
13 | TRBJ2-7 | TRBV20-1 | SAPSQTGVVGEQY
12 | TRBJ2-7 | TRBV29-1 | SVVRTSGRYEQY
8 | TRBJ1-2 | TRBV20-1 | SAGAGGYT
14 | TRBJ2-3 | TRBV29-1 | SVATAGGDYTDTQY
13 | TRBJ2-1 | TRBV3-1 | ASSPRGALAAEQF
13 | TRBJ1-1 | TRBV7-2 | ASSLEAGGGTEAF
12 | TRBJ2-2 | TRBV7-7 | ASRGTGNTGELF
12 | TRBJ2-3 | TRBV5-1 | ASSPHPSTDTQY
12 | TRBJ2-2 | TRBV20-1 | SVETGGNTGELF
14 | TRBJ1-2 | TRBV4-3 | ASSQDPQGRIYGYT
11 | TRBJ1-4 | TRBV20-1 | SASTGGYEKLF
11 | TRBJ2-1 | TRBV18 | ASSPLGLNEQF
16 | TRBJ2-2 | TRBV6-5 | ASTPEGLAGVGTGELF
11 | TRBJ2-3 | TRBV5-1 | ASSWKPTDTQY
14 | TRBJ2-5 | TRBV19 | ASTRAGRGGSETQY
14 | TRBJ1-1 | TRBV7-6 | ASSLGSGPGDTEAF
13 | TRBJ2-7 | TRBV7-6 | ASSRRTSGSYEQY
13 | TRBJ2-3 | TRBV5-6 | ASSLGQLSTDTQY
12 | TRBJ1-1 | TRBV6-2/TRBV6-3 | ASSYSAGYTEAF
14 | TRBJ2-2 | TRBV9 | ASSAGQGVGTGELF
11 | TRBJ1-5 | TRBV20-1 | SARTVSNQPQH
13 | TRBJ2-1 | TRBV7-2 | ASSVGGPFYNEQF
13 | TRBJ1-4 | TRBV7-9 | ASSWGQGNDEKLF
13 | TRBJ1-2 | TRBV5-6 | ASSQIRPGGDGYT
11 | TRBJ2-5 | TRBV15 | ATSRDLEETQY
13 | TRBJ2-1 | TRBV11-2 | ASSPGLAVINEQF
12 | TRBJ1-6 | TRBV4-3 | ASSPRVRNSPLH
11 | TRBJ1-2 | TRBV4-3 | ASSQARNYGYT
11 | TRBJ2-3 | TRBV3-1 | ASRGVITDTQY
13 | TRBJ1-2 | TRBV20-1 | SADTGTAKALNYT
14 | TRBJ2-3 | TRBV18 | ASSLVGTTGLDTQY
11 | TRBJ1-1 | TRBV20-1 | SADPRVSTEAF
13 | TRBJ2-3 | TRBV6-1 | ASRADSFPSDTQY
11 | TRBJ1-2 | TRBV5-6 | ASSFTGASGYT
11 | TRBJ1-5 | TRBV30 | AWSFTGGTAQH
12 | TRBJ2-5 | TRBV12-3/TRBV12-4 | ASRWSQPGETQY
11 | TRBJ1-4 | TRBV20-1 | SAPAGAGEKLF
13 | TRBJ2-3 | TRBV20-1 | SARDPSGLTDTQY
12 | TRBJ2-3 | TRBV12-3/TRBV12-4 | ASSFRGPQATQY
21 | TRBJ2-1 | TRBV10-1 | ASGPGLAGVWMLTYSPYNEQF
11 | TRBJ2-5 | TRBV29-1 | SVFAPWRETQY
15 | TRBJ2-1 | TRBV13 | ASSDISGRFSYNEQF
11 | TRBJ1-1 | TRBV12-3/TRBV12-4 | ASTQQRNTEAF
14 | TRBJ2-5 | TRBV10-1 | ASSESTGTNEETQY